These T cell receptor beta chains were read from a single sample in a study of T cells after yellow fever vaccination. TCRdb called the 5' RACE reads again in MiXCR, with one record for every CDR3 protein. The table records approximately 47,000 distinct CDR3 sequences, 5% to 7% of them present only once. The specimen comprised PBMCs, either bulk or a sorted T-cell subset (CD4+, CD8+, memory, or dextramer-sorted; not recorded which), sampled 45 days after the yellow fever booster vaccination. These receptors all stem from a man aged 25-40 years who received the YFV17D yellow fever vaccine. Both conserved end residues are part of each CDR3. The D gene is left open where the match is weak. Not all rows give a size; the values are once, few, many and, for expanded clones, a class.

size: many; D: TRBD2; V: TRBV27; J: TRBJ2-2; CDR3: CASTAYRLAGGGTGELFF; DNA: TGTGCCAGCACCGCCTACAGACTAGCGGGAGGGGGCACCGGGGAGCTGTTTTTT
size: many; D: TRBD2; V: TRBV3-1; J: TRBJ2-3; CDR3: CARTSGSTDTQYF; DNA: TGTGCCAGGACTAGCGGGAGCACAGATACGCAGTATTTT
size: .; D: TRBD2; V: TRBV10-3; J: TRBJ2-7; CDR3: CAISEPPGGRRTSGRGYEQYF; DNA: TGTGCCATCAGTGAGCCACCCGGGGGCAGAAGGACTAGCGGGAGGGGCTACGAGCAGTACTTC
size: .; D: TRBD2; V: TRBV5-1; J: TRBJ2-5; CDR3: CASKIGAGDQETQYF; DNA: TGCGCCAGTAAGATAGGGGCGGGAGATCAAGAGACCCAGTACTTC
size: many; D: TRBD1; V: TRBV10-3; J: TRBJ2-2; CDR3: CATRTGQGNGELFF; DNA: TGTGCCACCCGGACCGGACAGGGGAACGGGGAGCTGTTTTTT
size: many; D: .; V: TRBV11-3; J: TRBJ1-6; CDR3: CASSLGAPGTPGNSPLHF; DNA: TGTGCCAGCAGCTTAGGAGCGCCGGGGACCCCAGGAAATTCACCCCTCCACTTT
size: .; D: .; V: TRBV10-1; J: TRBJ2-6; CDR3: CASPVTPTSGANVLTF; DNA: TGCGCCAGCCCCGTGACACCTACCTCTGGGGCCAACGTCCTGACTTTC
size: many; D: TRBD1; V: TRBV29-1; J: TRBJ2-5; CDR3: CSVGLGTGQETQYF; DNA: TGCAGCGTTGGTCTCGGGACAGGCCAAGAGACCCAGTACTTC
size: many; D: .; V: TRBV5-1; J: TRBJ2-7; CDR3: CASSLERGSEQYF; DNA: TGCGCCAGCAGCTTGGAGAGAGGGAGCGAGCAGTACTTC
size: many; D: .; V: TRBV4-2; J: TRBJ2-3; CDR3: CASGQADNTDTQYF; DNA: TGTGCCAGCGGACAAGCAGACAACACAGATACGCAGTATTTT
size: many; D: .; V: TRBV28; J: TRBJ1-2; CDR3: CASSSTFTMSYGYTF; DNA: TGTGCCAGCAGTTCCACCTTTACAATGTCCTATGGCTACACCTTC
size: .; D: .; V: TRBV18; J: TRBJ1-6; CDR3: CASSPQGADSPLHF; DNA: TGTGCCAGCTCACCACAGGGTGCGGATTCACCCCTCCACTTT
size: many; D: .; V: TRBV4-3; J: TRBJ1-2; CDR3: CASSQSDNYGYTF; DNA: TGCGCCAGCAGCCAATCGGACAACTATGGCTACACCTTC
size: few; D: TRBD2; V: TRBV7-7; J: TRBJ2-1; CDR3: CASSPGGEGPYNEQFF; DNA: TGTGCCAGCAGCCCAGGTGGGGAGGGCCCTTACAATGAGCAGTTCTTC
size: .; D: .; V: TRBV19; J: TRBJ1-3; CDR3: CASSSRRDLSVSGNTIYF; DNA: TGTGCCAGTAGTTCCCGCCGGGACCTCTCCGTCTCTGGAAACACCATATATTTT
size: many; D: .; V: TRBV5-1; J: TRBJ1-4; CDR3: CASRQGSGDEKLFF; DNA: TGCGCCAGCAGACAGGGTTCGGGTGATGAAAAACTGTTTTTT
size: many; D: .; V: TRBV28; J: TRBJ2-3; CDR3: CAHQAGGLTDTQYF; DNA: TGTGCCCATCAAGCAGGAGGCCTCACAGATACGCAGTATTTT
size: .; D: TRBD2; V: TRBV9; J: TRBJ2-1; CDR3: CASSVGLAGGEYNEQFF; DNA: TGTGCCAGCAGCGTGGGACTAGCGGGAGGGGAGTACAATGAGCAGTTCTTC
size: few; D: .; V: TRBV3-1; J: TRBJ2-1; CDR3: CASSLTAHSYNEQFF; DNA: TGTGCCAGCAGCCTCACAGCCCACTCCTACAATGAGCAGTTCTTC
size: .; D: .; V: TRBV7-6; J: TRBJ2-1; CDR3: CASSLKESSYNEQFF; DNA: TGTGCCAGCAGCTTGAAGGAGAGCTCCTACAATGAGCAGTTCTTC
size: many; D: TRBD2; V: TRBV20-1; J: TRBJ2-7; CDR3: CSAREPAGASYEQYF; DNA: TGCAGTGCTAGAGAACCAGCGGGGGCCTCCTACGAGCAGTACTTC
size: many; D: .; V: TRBV18; J: TRBJ2-3; CDR3: CASSPPSTDTQYF; DNA: TGTGCCAGCTCACCACCGTCCACAGATACGCAGTATTTT
size: many; D: TRBD1; V: TRBV25-1; J: TRBJ2-3; CDR3: CASSEFNPGQSSTDTQYF; DNA: TGTGCCAGCAGTGAATTCAATCCGGGACAGTCTAGCACAGATACGCAGTATTTT
size: .; D: .; V: TRBV6-5; J: TRBJ2-1; CDR3: CASSSPANNEQFF; DNA: TGTGCCAGCAGTTCCCCGGCCAACAATGAGCAGTTCTTC
size: few; D: .; V: TRBV29-1; J: TRBJ2-3; CDR3: CSVGGLADTQYF; DNA: TGCAGCGTTGGGGGGTTGGCAGATACGCAGTATTTT
size: many; D: .; V: TRBV6-5; J: TRBJ2-7; CDR3: CASSYKRTGAYYEQYF; DNA: TGTGCCAGCAGTTACAAGAGGACGGGGGCCTACTACGAGCAGTACTTC
size: many; D: TRBD1; V: TRBV2; J: TRBJ2-4; CDR3: CASRPGQVQNIQYF; DNA: TGTGCCAGCAGGCCGGGACAGGTTCAGAACATTCAGTACTTC